This T cell receptor (beta chain) was captured in a study of blood T cell repertoires in COVID-19. Study background: PBMCs, B-cell-depleted T cells, or T cells were the source of the cDNA or gDNA that made up the material.

Enrolled through a virtual design, the participants were between roughly 18 and 95 years of age and came from some 25 US areas. Allocation to cohorts depended on clinical history reported by the participants. As processed by the authors: It was from reference gene primer amplification that nucleated cell counts were estimated. The method was immunoSEQ multiplex PCR; TCRdb's version includes in-frame clones alone and lacks a portion of them. The V and J calls and clone size come from that table; D and trimming were worked out from the DNA. The sample lists 150,000 to 200,000 clones; about 88% were seen once. This receptor was identified in a woman between 18 and 30 years old who had recovered from COVID-19. The specimen was PBMCs or T cells enriched from blood (not recorded which).

The CDR3 bases are TGTGCCAGCAGCCCACATGCCCCCGGACTAGCGGGAGTCTTAGATACGCAGTATTTT. It translates to CASSPHAPGLAGVLDTQYF. The chain recombines TRBV7-3 with TRBJ2-3; 13 bases agree with TRBD2. Germline CDR1 and CDR2: SGHTA and FQGTGA. CDR3 size: 19 residues. Trimming cost V 5 bases and J 5 bases; bases outside gene matches: 16. Full variable domain (outside the CDR3, taken from reference TRBV7-3 and TRBJ2-3): GAGVSQTPSNKVTEKGKYVELRCDPISGHTALYWYRQSLGQGPEFLIYFQGTGAADDSGLPNDRFFAVRPEGSVSTLKIQRTERGDSAVYLCASSPHAPGLAGVLDTQYFGPGTRLTVL.